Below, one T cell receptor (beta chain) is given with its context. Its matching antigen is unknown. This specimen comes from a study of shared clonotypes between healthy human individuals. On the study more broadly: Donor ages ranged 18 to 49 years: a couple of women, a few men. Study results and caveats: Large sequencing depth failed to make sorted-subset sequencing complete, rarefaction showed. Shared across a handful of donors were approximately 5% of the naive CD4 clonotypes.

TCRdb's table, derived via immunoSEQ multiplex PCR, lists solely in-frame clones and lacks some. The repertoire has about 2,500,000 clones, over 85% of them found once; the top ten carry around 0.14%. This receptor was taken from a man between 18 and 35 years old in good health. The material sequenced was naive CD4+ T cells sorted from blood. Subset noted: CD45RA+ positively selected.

The DNA for the CDR3 is TGTGCCAGCAGCTTGACGACTCGCATCAATGAGCAGTTCTTC. Amino acids: CASSLTTRINEQFF. The chain carries TRBV11-2 and TRBJ2-1; the D is unclear. Trimming stripped 3 bases from V and 6 bases from J, with 12 bases between. This CDR3 contains 14 residues. Germline V gene sequence: CDR1 SGHAT, CDR2 FQNNGV.